The T cell receptor (beta chain) under discussion was sequenced for a study of blood T cells in healthy people across ages. General study findings and limits: Older age went with lower TCR beta diversity per million T cells, in a roughly linear way.

The trim removed 0 bases at V and 6 bases at J, leaving 2 bases unmatched. The germline V gene has CDR1 SGHTA and CDR2 FQGTGA. The CDR3 is 16 amino acids. It was with a sample-barcoded 5' primer and a J-beta primer mix that a second PCR of about 6 to 12 cycles was run. Each CDR3 protein is one row after TCRdb ran MiXCR on the 5' RACE reads. The sample holds under 700,000 distinct CDR3 sequences, under 30% seen once. Each of the donors had ten milliliters of peripheral blood drawn into EDTA-treated Vacutainer tubes. About this clonotype itself: Its cognate antigen is unknown.

This sample also belongs to another study, concerning T cells of mothers and their children.

The TCR originated in a boy younger than 18 in good health. This chain uses TRBV7-3 with TRBJ2-2; 12 nucleotides match TRBD2. Sequenced material: blood. The DNA for the CDR3 is TGTGCCAGCAGCTTAACCCCTAGCGGGAGGGCCGGGGAGCTGTTTTTT. It encodes CASSLTPSGRAGELFF.